One sample yielded the 17 T cell receptor beta chains listed below, sequenced in a study of molecular identifiers for immune sequencing clone quantification. TCRdb re-derived calls from the PCR reads in MiXCR, one entry per CDR3 protein. Among just over 95,000 distinct CDR3 sequences listed, about 24% were seen once. Sequenced sample: naive CD8+ T cells from blood, with Jurkat cell RNA spiked in. The subset is: FACS-sorted CD8+CD4-CCR7+CD45RA+ naive T cells. The receptors here all came from a human donor in good health. Some libraries in this study had Jurkat cell RNA spiked in.

On this clonotype: A much larger clone is a single base away; this may be a read error. This chain connects TRBV20-1 to TRBJ1-4; D uncertain. Trimming shortened V by 5 bases and J by 4 bases, and 23 bases separated the two germline ends. The germline V gene has CDR1 DFQATT and CDR2 SNEGSKA (reference sequence). CDR3 length: 17 amino acids. The CDR3 here is CSAGVERATTLNEKLFF. The CDR3 region has the DNA TGCAGTGCTGGAGTAGAAAGAGCGACAACCCTTAATGAAAAACTGTTTTTT.

On this clonotype: An end of the junction does not agree with germline; a read error may underlie this. This chain joins TRBV30 and TRBJ1-5; D unclear. The CDR3 is 14 amino acids. Germline V gives CDR1 GTSNPN, CDR2 SVGIG (reference sequence). CDR3 coding DNA: TGTGCCAGGAGTGGAGCATCCAGCAATCAGCCCCAGCATTTT. Translated: CARSGASSNQPQHF.

This clonotype was found many times. The rearrangement joins TRBV7-9 to TRBJ2-7, with 11 nucleotides matching TRBD1. The germline V gene has CDR1 SEHNR and CDR2 FQNEAQ (reference sequence). This CDR3 has 16 residues. V gave up 8 bases and J gave up 6 bases; unmatched junction bases: 15. The CDR3 spells CASARLGQGVTGEQYF. DNA for the CDR3: TGTGCCAGCGCCCGATTGGGACAGGGGGTAACGGGCGAGCAGTACTTC.

Many counts were recorded for this clonotype. V usage is TRBV27 and J usage is TRBJ2-7, with 8 bases that match TRBD1. Germline V gene data show CDR1 as MNHEY and CDR2 as SMNVEV (reference sequence). This CDR3 contains 14 residues. V was clipped by 3 bases and J by 2 bases; unmatched bases: 3. The CDR3 region is CASSFLDRAYEQYF. The CDR3, as DNA: TGTGCCAGCAGTTTCCTGGACAGGGCCTACGAGCAGTACTTC.

The V and J genes are TRBV2 and TRBJ1-4, with 7 positions matching TRBD1. The trim removed 5 bases at V and 7 bases at J, leaving 13 bases unmatched. Germline-derived CDR1 and CDR2 are SNHLY and FYNNEI. This CDR3 has 16 residues. CDR3 residues: CASSSDREGSGEKLFF. DNA for the CDR3: TGTGCCAGCAGTTCAGACAGGGAGGGTTCAGGTGAAAAACTGTTTTTT. Combining the CDR3 with reference TRBV2 and TRBJ1-4 gives the whole variable domain EPEVTQTPSHQVTQMGQEVILRCVPISNHLYFYWYRQILGQKVEFLVSFYNNEISEKSEIFDDQFSVERPDGSNFTLKIRSTKLEDSAMYFCASSSDREGSGEKLFFGSGTQLSVL.

A note on this clonotype: This sequence may be a read error, since a much larger clone differs from it by one base. This chain connects TRBV4-3 to TRBJ2-3; 13 bases are shared with TRBD2. Germline-derived CDR1 and CDR2 are LGHNA and YSLEER. This CDR3 has 17 amino acids. CDR3 sequence reads: CASSQEVGLAGVDTRYF. CDR3 DNA: TGCGCCAGCAGCCAAGAAGTTGGACTAGCGGGAGTGGATACGCGGTATTTT.

This clonotype showed up many times. This rearrangement joins TRBV28 to TRBJ2-7; D is unclear. The CDR3 runs 13 residues. The germline gives CDR1 MDHEN, CDR2 SYDVKM. The germline V and J ends were trimmed by 9 bases and 0 bases, with 12 bases remaining between them. The CDR3 DNA reads as TGTGCCAGTGGCGACGGACCCTCCTACGAGCAGTACTTC. Translating gives CASGDGPSYEQYF. The complete variable domain, with remaining parts taken from reference TRBV28 and TRBJ2-7, reads DVKVTQSSRYLVKRTGEKVFLECVQDMDHENMFWYRQDPGLGLRLIYFSYDVKMKEKGDIPEGYSVSREKKERFSLILESASTNQTSMYLCASGDGPSYEQYFGPGTRLTVT.

V usage is TRBV11-3 and J usage is TRBJ2-5; D is perhaps TRBD2 (7 bases). This CDR3 spans 16 amino acids. V dropped 1 base and J dropped 3 bases, with 15 bases sitting between them. Germline V gene sequence: CDR1 SGHNT, CDR2 YENEEA. The CDR3 loop is CASSLVGGVSKETQYF. The CDR3 DNA reads TGTGCCAGCAGCTTAGTAGGGGGGGTATCAAAAGAGACCCAGTACTTC.

CDR3 coding DNA: TGTGCCATCAGTGAGACCGGGGAAGAGGAAGCTTTCTTT. Its protein product is CAISETGEEEAFF. The chain combines TRBV10-3 with TRBJ1-1; no clear D gene. This CDR3 has 13 residues. V lost 2 bases, J lost 8 bases, and 12 bases lay in between. From germline, CDR1 is ENHRY and CDR2 SYGVKD.

The chain is built from TRBV11-2 and TRBJ1-1; tentatively, D is TRBD1 (5 bases). Germline values: CDR1 SGHAT, CDR2 FQNNGV. This CDR3 is 12 amino acids long. V was shortened by 8 bases and J by 0 bases, with 7 bases between the two germline ends. Written as DNA, the CDR3 is TGTGCCAGCTGGGGGTTGAACACTGAAGCTTTCTTT. Residues: CASWGLNTEAFF.

This clonotype occurred many times. Sequence at one end of the junction differs from germline and may be a read error. The chain combines TRBV5-6 with TRBJ2-7; D not certain. The length of the CDR3 is 21 residues. Germline V gene data show CDR1 as SGHDT and CDR2 as YYEEEE. CDR3 DNA sequence: TGTGCCAGCAGCGGCACTCAATACCGTCCTACGAGCAGTCCACCAGCCCTCGAGAAGTACTTC. Protein sequence: CASSGTQYRPTSSPPALEKYF.

This clonotype was seen more than once but under ten times. This may be a read error: a much more frequent sequence differs by one nucleotide. The genes are TRBV5-3 and TRBJ2-5; D uncertain. Being an ORF, TRBV5-3 has a function that is uncertain. This CDR3 region has 15 residues. CDR3 protein: CASSLEWVRQEAQYF. The CDR3 DNA reads TGTGCCAGCAGCTTGGAGTGGGTTCGGCAAGAGGCCCAGTACTTC.

This clonotype has a count of ten or more. The chain has TRBV7-9 and TRBJ1-6; D not resolved. CDR3 length: 15 amino acids. Trimming pared 0 bases from V and 5 bases from J, leaving 8 bases between. Looked up from germline, CDR1 is SEHNR and CDR2 is FQNEAQ (reference sequence). The CDR3 reads CASSLARTNNSPLHF. The CDR3 nucleotides are TGTGCCAGCAGCTTAGCCCGGACCAATAATTCACCCCTCCACTTT.

CDR3 region: CASTLFQGARETQYF. In DNA form, the CDR3 reads TGTGCCAGCACCCTCTTCCAGGGGGCACGAGAGACCCAGTACTTC. The chain recombines TRBV6-5 with TRBJ2-5; 8 bases are shared with TRBD1. This CDR3 has 15 amino acids. Looked up from germline, CDR1 is MNHEY and CDR2 is SVGAGI. Losses at the gene ends were 7 bases for V and 4 bases for J; bases not matched to a gene: 11.

A note on this clonotype: This clone may be a read error of a much larger clone one base away. The CDR3 ends on some other residue instead of the conserved phenylalanine or tryptophan, so this is likely a read error. This rearrangement joins TRBV10-3 to TRBJ1-4; TRBD1 agrees at 8 bases. CDR1 and CDR2 from the germline V gene are ENHRY and SYGVKD. Trimming took 2 bases from V and 3 from J; bases not matched to a gene: 2. The CDR3 runs 15 residues. The CDR3 here is CAISEATGANEKLFS. The DNA of the CDR3 is TGTGCCATCAGTGAGGCGACAGGGGCTAATGAAAAACTGTTTTCT.

This clonotype was detected ten times or more. The rearrangement joins TRBV4-1 to TRBJ2-3; unclear D gene. The germline gives CDR1 MGHRA, CDR2 YSYEKL. This CDR3 comprises 14 residues. V dropped 2 bases and J dropped 4 bases, with 10 bases sitting between them. The CDR3 protein is CASSQYLSPDTQYF. The CDR3 region has the DNA TGCGCCAGCAGCCAATACCTTAGCCCAGATACGCAGTATTTT.

This clonotype appeared many times. The CDR3 bases are TGCGCCAGCAGTCAACCGGGACAAACCAAATATAGCAATCAGCCCCAGCATTTT. It codes for CASSQPGQTKYSNQPQHF. This chain joins TRBV23-1 and TRBJ1-5, with D possibly matching TRBD1 (6 bases). TRBV23-1 carries the ORF label, with uncertain function. Trimming took 2 bases from V and 0 from J, leaving 17 bases between them. This CDR3 is built from 18 residues.